The rows below give T cell receptor beta chains drawn from one sample of a study of cytomegalovirus exposure and HLA in healthy donors. The data were produced by immunoSEQ multiplex PCR, yet TCRdb's version contains in-frame clones alone and is incomplete. The sample holds about 100,000 clones, about 81% seen once. The sequencing sample was made of PBMCs. Receptors were obtained from a man aged 50-59 years in good health and CMV-seronegative. Each CDR3 is given with its conserved first and last residue. Each record gives: V gene, CDR3 length, clone size, CDR3 protein. The size entry is marked missing in some rows and otherwise reads once, few, many or a size class.

>TRBV29-1|13|-
CSVADRFDQPQHF
>TRBV7-8|15|-
CASSSTSGFQETQYF
>TRBV25-1|15|-
CASRGQGERNYGYTF
>TRBV7-9|14|-
CASSLAGTRDEQYF
>TRBV5-1|18|-
CASSTGQGIGPSTDTQYF
>TRBV28|14|-
CASSFGDRNTEAFF
>TRBV19|16|-
CASSRIPGSNTGELFF
>TRBV6-1|13|-
CASRRDIYNEQFF
>TRBV28|15|-
CASSLSEGGSYEQYF
>TRBV4-2|15|-
CASSQERDQVGELFF
>TRBV15|15|-
CATSRDEDRGDGYTF
>TRBV2|14|once
CASNDWTAYNEQFF
>TRBV4-1|16|-
CASSLSRGGSNQPQHF
>TRBV28|15|once
CASSPAPRQGNIQYF
>TRBV5-8|15|-
CASSLEEGGNTEAFF
>TRBV4-1|13|few
CASSQVPRGEQYF
>TRBV7-3|14|-
CASSLAGGQETQYF
>TRBV4-1|19|-
CASSQGSRTSGLWRYEQYF
>TRBV6-1|14|-
CASSGQSFSYEQYF
>TRBV11-3|18|-
CASNPLDRWGAGANVLTF
>TRBV18|16|once
CASSPSTVGNTDTQYF
>TRBV6-6|13|-
CASRRGINEKLFF
>TRBV5-8|13|-
CASRRTGTDTQYF
>TRBV18|15|-
CASSPQGGGNSPLHF
>TRBV7-9|13|-
CASSEKNTGELFF
>TRBV6-1|15|-
CASRIKSGGQETQYF
>TRBV4-1|16|-
CASSRQLAGGPYEQYF
>TRBV11-2|13|once
CASSLDFSYEQYF
>TRBV11-2|18|-
CASSSGQLAGHSTDTQYF
>TRBV7-9|15|-
CASSWYTSSGNTIYF
>TRBV14|15|-
CASSPNRVGANVLTF
>TRBV25-1|15|-
CASSEYMVGSREQYF
>TRBV7-2|15|-
CASSLGIAAANVLTF
>TRBV27|14|-
CASRRAGGNQPQHF
>TRBV7-8|15|-
CASSFGTPSSDTQYF
>TRBV7-2|12|-
CASSFTYNEQFF
>TRBV5-1|17|-
CASSLEASSQIGDTQYF
>TRBV5-1|14|-
CASRIGQATDTQYF
>TRBV14|15|-
CASSQGQQGSVEQYF
>TRBV4-3|16|-
CASSQEGTGAKNIQYF
>TRBV5-1|16|-
CASSLGWASGANVLTF
>TRBV18|12|-
CASSQQGYEQYF
>TRBV6-1|15|-
CASSSVRTHNSEQFF
>TRBV5-1|14|-
CASTAGGLDEKLFF
>TRBV7-9|17|-
CASSRDSYTYSNQPQHF
>TRBV5-1|14|-
CASSHSSGSYEQYF